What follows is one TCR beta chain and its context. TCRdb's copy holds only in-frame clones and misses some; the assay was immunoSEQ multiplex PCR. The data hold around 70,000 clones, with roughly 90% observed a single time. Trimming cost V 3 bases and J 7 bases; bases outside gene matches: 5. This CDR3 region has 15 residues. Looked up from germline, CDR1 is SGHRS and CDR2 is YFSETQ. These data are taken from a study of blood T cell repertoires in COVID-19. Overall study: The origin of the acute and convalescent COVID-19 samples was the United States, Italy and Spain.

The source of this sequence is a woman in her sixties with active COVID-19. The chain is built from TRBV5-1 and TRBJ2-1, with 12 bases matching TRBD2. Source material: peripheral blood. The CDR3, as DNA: TGCGCCAGCAGCTCCGGGACTAGCGGGTTGAATGAGCAGTTCTTC. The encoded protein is CASSSGTSGLNEQFF. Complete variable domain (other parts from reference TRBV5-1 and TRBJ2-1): KAGVTQTPRYLIKTRGQQVTLSCSPISGHRSVSWYQQTPGQGLQFLFEYFSETQRNKGNFPGRFSGRQFSNSRSEMNVSTLELGDSALYLCASSSGTSGLNEQFFGPGTRLTVL.